This passage covers 3 T cell receptor beta chains from one sample sequenced in a study of cytomegalovirus exposure and HLA in healthy donors. Primers: 60 Vbeta forward and 13 Jbeta reverse. Clones were read by immunoSEQ multiplex PCR, and TCRdb kept only the in-frame ones, dropping some. The table has about 150,000 clones, roughly four fifths seen once. The sequencing input was PBMCs. The receptors derive from a man in his thirties or forties in good health and CMV-seropositive.

The V gene is TRBV29-1, the J gene TRBJ1-1; 8 bases map to TRBD1. The CDR3 loop spans 14 amino acids. The junction had 10 bases not matched to a gene; V was cut back by 4 bases and J by 6 bases. Germline loops: CDR1 SQVTM, CDR2 ANQGSEA. The CDR3, as DNA: TGCAGCGTTGGGCTACAGGGGGTCGGCTCTGAAGCTTTCTTT. Protein product: CSVGLQGVGSEAFF.

This chain links TRBV28 with TRBJ1-1; D perhaps matches TRBD1 (6 bases). The CDR3 is 15 amino acids. V was pared by 5 bases and J by 0 bases, with 13 bases between. From germline, CDR1 is MDHEN and CDR2 SYDVKM. CDR3 region: CASSRTGTLNTEAFF. CDR3 sequence (DNA): TGTGCCAGCAGTCGGACCGGGACACTGAACACTGAAGCTTTCTTT.

The chain is built from TRBV7-9 and TRBJ2-1; 9 bases match TRBD1. V was clipped by 3 bases and J by 4 bases; unmatched bases: 4. The CDR3 spans 15 residues. In germline, CDR1 is SEHNR, CDR2 FQNEAQ (reference sequence). CDR3 DNA: TGTGCCAGCAGCTTTCAGGACAGGGGATACAATGAGCAGTTCTTC. Protein sequence: CASSFQDRGYNEQFF.